The 12 T cell receptor beta chains given below trace back to one sample, sequenced in a study of cytomegalovirus exposure and HLA in healthy donors. Use of 60 Vbeta and 13 Jbeta primers characterized the PCR. Data came from immunoSEQ multiplex PCR; TCRdb stores just in-frame clones and leaves some out. The sample shows around 170,000 clones, approximately 80% of them seen only once. Source material: PBMCs. The receptors shown here come from a girl aged 10 to 17 in good health and CMV-seropositive.

CDR3 DNA: TGTGCCAGCTCACCCGACAGGGGGGGATCTAACTATGGCTACACCTTC. Its translation: CASSPDRGGSNYGYTF. This rearrangement joins TRBV18 to TRBJ1-2; 9 positions agree with TRBD1. The germline CDR1 and CDR2 sequences are KGHSH and LQKENI. With 3 bases clipped from V and 0 bases from J, the junction kept 5 bases outside the gene matches. The CDR3 has 16 residues.

The chain carries TRBV2 and TRBJ2-5; weak D call: TRBD2 (7 bases). Trimming cost V 8 bases and J 3 bases, with 13 bases left between them. This CDR3 contains 13 residues. Germline V CDR1 and CDR2: SNHLY, FYNNEI. The CDR3 region has the DNA TGTGCCAGCGGAGGGGGGGAGAAAGAGACCCAGTACTTC. It codes for CASGGGEKETQYF.

CDR3 in DNA: TGCAGCGTTGAGCGGGTAAACTATGGCTACACCTTC. It translates to CSVERVNYGYTF. The gene calls are TRBV29-1 and TRBJ1-2; D gene uncertain. The CDR3 covers 12 residues. The germline V gene encodes CDR1 SQVTM and CDR2 ANQGSEA. V was clipped by 3 bases and J by 2 bases, with 7 bases between them.

The count of this clone is one. J is TRBJ2-7 and V is TRBV2, with 7 bases that match TRBD1. Trimming at V came to 6 bases and at J to 2 bases, leaving 7 bases not matched to a gene. The CDR3 totals 14 residues. Germline-derived CDR1 and CDR2 are SNHLY and FYNNEI. CDR3: CASRGTEITYEQYF. The DNA for the CDR3 is TGTGCCAGCAGAGGGACAGAGATAACCTACGAGCAGTACTTC.

The sample holds one count of this clone. The genes are TRBV6-1 and TRBJ1-5; 7 nucleotides line up with TRBD1. V lost 7 bases and J lost 0; bases outside the gene matches: 6. The CDR3 has 15 residues. The germline V gene has CDR1 MNHNS and CDR2 SASEGT. CDR3 loop: CASMTRGDSNQPQHF. CDR3 DNA: TGTGCCAGCATGACCAGGGGGGATAGCAATCAGCCCCAGCATTTT.

The genes are TRBV19 and TRBJ1-5; D remains unclear. V was shortened by 3 bases and J by 4 bases, with 22 bases between the two germline ends. Germline CDR1 LNHDA, CDR2 SQIVND (reference sequence). The CDR3 is 18 residues long. The CDR3 loop reads CASSIPQGMTGGNQPQHF. For the CDR3, the DNA is TGTGCCAGTAGTATCCCCCAAGGCATGACCGGCGGGAATCAGCCCCAGCATTTT.

V and J are TRBV30 and TRBJ2-2; a possible D gene is TRBD1 (6 bases). Deletions cut 2 bases from V and 8 bases from J, with 15 bases between. CDR3 length: 14 residues. Germline lookup yields CDR1 GTSNPN and CDR2 SVGIG (reference sequence). CDR3 sequence reads: CAWSSDRTEGELFF. The CDR3 bases are TGTGCCTGGAGTTCAGACAGGACTGAAGGGGAGCTGTTTTTT.

The chain is built from TRBV30 and TRBJ1-2; 8 positions agree with TRBD1. Germline CDR1 is GTSNPN and CDR2 is SVGIG (reference sequence). Trimming cost V 3 bases and J 6 bases; bases outside gene matches: 12. The CDR3 runs 15 residues. CDR3 protein: CAWRTGTGQIHGYTF. Here the CDR3 DNA reads TGTGCCTGGAGAACCGGGACAGGACAAATACATGGCTACACCTTC.

This sequence joins TRBV11-2 and TRBJ2-7, with TRBD2 matching over 12 bases. The CDR3 extends over 17 amino acids. With 2 bases clipped from V and 2 bases from J, the junction kept 7 bases outside the gene matches. Germline V lookup: CDR1 SGHAT, CDR2 FQNNGV. For the CDR3, the DNA is TGTGCCAGCAGCTTACCGTCACGGACTAGCGGGGCCTACGAGCAGTACTTC. Translation: CASSLPSRTSGAYEQYF.

The chain combines TRBV29-1 with TRBJ2-7; 7 bases agree with TRBD1. The germline CDR1 and CDR2 sequences are SQVTM and ANQGSEA. The CDR3 has 13 amino acids. Trimming removed 2 bases from V and 2 bases from J; junction bases left unmatched: 3. As DNA, the CDR3 is TGCAGCGTTGAACGGACAGGAGCCTACGAGCAGTACTTC. It specifies CSVERTGAYEQYF.

V is TRBV7-3 and J is TRBJ2-2; possibly TRBD2 for D (7 bases). Trimming pared 10 bases from V and 1 base from J, leaving 19 bases between. The germline gives CDR1 SGHTA, CDR2 FQGTGA. The CDR3 covers 16 residues. CDR3 in amino acids: CATAPGGNQNTGELFF. The CDR3 DNA reads TGTGCCACTGCCCCGGGGGGCAATCAGAACACCGGGGAGCTGTTTTTT.

This clone was found a few times. CDR3 DNA: TGTGCCAGCAGCGCCCGGGTTACCGGGATCGCTGAAGCTTTCTTT. This sequence encodes CASSARVTGIAEAFF. The V and J genes are TRBV9 and TRBJ1-1, with unresolved D. Trimming stripped 3 bases from V and 6 bases from J, with 18 bases between. The CDR3 spans 15 residues. Germline CDR1 reads SGDLS; CDR2 reads YYNGEE.